Included here is one T cell receptor beta chain sequence, with context. Its antigen is unknown. This specimen comes from a study of PD-1 blockade in classical Hodgkin lymphoma. Study-level points and caveats: Newly diagnosed patients had baseline TCR diversity that was reportedly lower than that of healthy donors. By C4D1, diversity of CD4+ TCRs had risen significantly, whereas that of CD8+ TCRs had not. Complete responders' diversity at baseline resembled that of newly diagnosed patients. Why repertoires differed is undefined; disease activity or prior therapy possibly contributed.

The J segment lost 0 bases and the V segment lost 7 bases, leaving 5 bases of the junction unmatched. Germline assignment: CDR1 ENHRY and CDR2 SYGVKD. The CDR3 consists of 15 residues. Every patient was affected by relapse after autologous stem cell transplantation, while exposure to brentuximab vedotin was not uniform. The table came from immunoSEQ multiplex PCR; TCRdb's copy has only in-frame clones and leaves some out. This sample has 45,000 to 55,000 clones, with about 84% found just once. The V call is TRBV10-3, the J call TRBJ1-3; TRBD1 matches at 8 bases. The sequence came from a human donor with classical Hodgkin lymphoma. Here the sequenced sample was peripheral blood mononuclear cells (PBMCs), taken at baseline. CDR3 coding DNA: TGTGCCATCACAGGGGGCCATAGCTCTGGAAACACCATATATTTT. This gives the protein CAITGGHSSGNTIYF.